This T cell receptor beta chain comes out of a study of shared clonotypes between healthy human individuals. Study findings and constraints: Memory subsets had estimated richness that was generally smaller than that of naive subsets. Limitation of the genetic and exposure-history diversity represented came from the few donors. Compared with clonotypes that all four donors shared, non-shared clonotypes had lower generation probabilities.

Sorted subsets were amplified in replicate PCRs using approximately 0.2 ug DNA, approximately 30,000 T cell genomes. The table came from immunoSEQ multiplex PCR; TCRdb's copy has only in-frame clones and leaves some out. Here the sample spans some 2,400,000 clones, around 95% being singletons. Trimming cost V 4 bases and J 4 bases, with 7 bases left between them. Germline assignment: CDR1 MDHEN and CDR2 SYDVKM. CDR3 length: 13 residues. Regarding this clone: Its antigen is currently unknown.

The clonotype originates from a man aged 18-30 years in good health. Sequenced material: naive CD4+ T cells sorted from blood. Documented subset: CD45RA+ positively selected. The chain couples TRBV28 to TRBJ2-2, with D hard to call. CDR3: CASSSPGTGELFF. CDR3 sequence (DNA): TGTGCCAGCAGTTCCCCGGGCACCGGGGAGCTGTTTTTT.